This passage covers 15 T cell receptor beta chains from one sample sequenced in a study of regulatory T cells in long-lasting Graves disease. Building the TCR beta libraries relied on iRepertoire HTBI primers, and CDR3 regions underwent Arm-PCR. TCRdb itself ran the multiplex PCR reads through MiXCR, one entry per CDR3 protein. The top ten clones hold approximately 30% of a sample with 360,000 or so distinct CDR3 sequences, roughly 25% of them seen once. Time point described: persistent/refractory GD, antithyroid drugs over 5 years with positive TRAb. The TCR library was made from RNA that had been extracted from PBMCs in TRIzol. The sequences come from peripheral blood mononuclear cells (PBMCs), collected when the disease was refractory, from a patient treated with antithyroid drugs. All receptors derive from a woman in her 40s with Graves disease.

V gene TRBV20-1 combines with J gene TRBJ2-1; the D call may be TRBD1 or TRBD2 (5 bases each). The germline gives CDR1 DFQATT, CDR2 SNEGSKA (reference sequence). Trimming removed 5 bases from V and 9 bases from J, with 17 bases in between. This CDR3 is built from 13 residues. The CDR3 DNA reads TGCAGTGCTCCGTCTCTCGGGACGGGTGAGCAGTTCTTC. Its translation: CSAPSLGTGEQFF.

Concerning this clonotype itself: Sequence at one end of the junction differs from germline and may be a read error. The chain is built from TRBV29-1 and TRBJ1-1, with D tentatively TRBD1 (5 bases). Germline V gene data show CDR1 as SQVTM and CDR2 as ANQGSEA. This CDR3 has 9 residues. The CDR3 loop is CSVPGPATF. The CDR3 DNA follows: TGCAGCGTGCCGGGACCCGCTACCTTT.

This clonotype was recorded many times. The chain links TRBV7-2 to TRBJ1-6, with D tentatively TRBD1 (6 bases). This CDR3 has 15 amino acids. Germline V lookup: CDR1 SGHTA, CDR2 FQGNSA. The germline V and J ends were trimmed by 2 bases and 7 bases, with 12 bases remaining between them. CDR3 sequence: CASSLKEGGNSPLHF. CDR3 nucleotide sequence: TGTGCCAGCAGCTTAAAGGAGGGGGGCAATTCACCCCTCCACTTT.

This clonotype was recorded many times. The chain links TRBV11-2 to TRBJ2-7; 8 nucleotides align to TRBD2. Germline CDR1 and CDR2: SGHAT and FQNNGV. This CDR3 is 15 amino acids long. After removal of 4 bases from V and 6 bases from J, the junction contained 11 bases not matched to a gene. The CDR3 protein is CASSSFREGQGEQYF. The DNA for the CDR3 is TGTGCCAGCAGCTCCTTTCGGGAGGGCCAGGGCGAGCAGTACTTC.

V and J are TRBV28 and TRBJ1-4, with a possible D match to TRBD1 (5 bases). CDR1 MDHEN and CDR2 SYDVKM come from the germline V gene. Trimming removed 3 bases from V and 8 bases from J, with 19 bases in between. CDR3 size: 16 residues. Here the CDR3 DNA reads TGTGCCAGCAGTTTGGAAACAGGAAGAGTGGTAGAAAAACTGTTTTTT. Translation: CASSLETGRVVEKLFF.

The V gene is TRBV11-2, the J gene TRBJ2-3, with 7 bases aligning to TRBD2. In germline, CDR1 is SGHAT, CDR2 FQNNGV. V shed 4 bases and J 4 bases; nucleotides not matched to a gene: 8. This CDR3 comprises 15 residues. Here the CDR3 DNA reads TGTGCCAGCAGCTCCTGGCCCCGGGGGGCAGATACGCAGTATTTT. Its protein is CASSSWPRGADTQYF.

In its sample, this clonotype was seen many times. The chain couples TRBV3-1 to TRBJ2-5; D possibly corresponds to TRBD2 (5 bases). Germline-derived CDR1 and CDR2 are LGHDT and YNNKEL (reference sequence). With 4 bases removed from V and 1 base from J, the gap between germline ends came to 10 bases. This CDR3 region has 14 residues. In nucleotides, the CDR3 is TGTGCCAGCAGCCGGAATAGCGCCCAAGAGACCCAGTACTTC. It is translated as CASSRNSAQETQYF.

This clonotype was observed many times. This rearrangement joins TRBV28 to TRBJ2-5; D may correspond to TRBD1 or TRBD2 (6 bases each). The V and J ends lost 7 bases and 4 bases respectively, with 22 bases between them. The CDR3 length is 16 residues. Germline values: CDR1 MDHEN, CDR2 SYDVKM. The chain's CDR3 is CASTPWGASRLETQYF. CDR3 coding DNA: TGTGCCAGCACTCCTTGGGGGGCTAGCCGGCTAGAGACCCAGTACTTC.

Concerning this clonotype: One end of the junction varies from germline; a read error may be responsible. The chain has TRBV29-1 and TRBJ2-7, with 8 nucleotides matching TRBD2. CDR3 length: 13 residues. Germline loops: CDR1 SQVTM, CDR2 ANQGSEA. The CDR3 DNA sequence: TGCAGCGTCGAAGCGGGAGTCTCCTACGAGCAGTACTTC. This encodes CSVEAGVSYEQYF.

The chain combines TRBV19 with TRBJ2-2; TRBD2 might be the D (7 bases). Trimming took off 8 bases at V and 7 bases at J, with 14 bases between the two ends. Looked up from germline, CDR1 is LNHDA and CDR2 is SQIVND (reference sequence). This CDR3 comprises 13 residues. This CDR3 is CASGGGLVGELFF. DNA for the CDR3: TGTGCCAGTGGGGGGGGCCTCGTCGGGGAGCTGTTTTTT.

Many counts were recorded for this clonotype. V usage is TRBV27 and J usage is TRBJ2-5; perhaps D is TRBD1 or TRBD2 (5 bases each). V dropped 3 bases and J dropped 9 bases, with 14 bases sitting between them. Germline V gives CDR1 MNHEY, CDR2 SMNVEV (reference sequence). The CDR3 spans 13 residues. CDR3 sequence: CASSFVGPGSQYF. The CDR3 DNA reads as TGTGCCAGCAGTTTTGTGGGACCCGGGTCCCAGTACTTC.

V usage is TRBV7-9 and J usage is TRBJ2-7; 7 nucleotides match TRBD1. Per the germline V gene, CDR1 is SEHNR and CDR2 is FQNEAQ (reference sequence). V dropped 3 bases and J dropped 4; count of bases not matched to a gene: 6. The CDR3 is 14 amino acids. CDR3 loop: CASSFDRAGYEQYF. The CDR3 bases are TGTGCCAGCAGCTTCGACAGGGCAGGGTACGAGCAGTACTTC. The entire variable domain, with the rest obtained from reference TRBV7-9 and TRBJ2-7, is as follows: DTGVSQNPRHKITKRGQNVTFRCDPISEHNRLYWYRQTLGQGPEFLTYFQNEAQLEKSRLLSDRFSAERPKGSFSTLEIQRTEQGDSAMYLCASSFDRAGYEQYFGPGTRLTVT.

The chain joins TRBV29-1 to TRBJ2-3; the D gene could be TRBD1 or TRBD2 (6 bases each). Trimming stripped 2 bases from V and 2 bases from J, with 14 bases between. Germline loops: CDR1 SQVTM, CDR2 ANQGSEA. This CDR3 comprises 15 residues. The CDR3 is CSVESLSGATDTQYF. CDR3 in DNA: TGCAGCGTTGAATCCCTGTCGGGGGCCACAGATACGCAGTATTTT.

This clonotype was picked up many times. This chain uses TRBV28 with TRBJ2-7; 11 nucleotides align to TRBD2. Germline trimming cut 2 bases from V and 0 bases from J; bases unmatched to any gene: 3. Germline values: CDR1 MDHEN, CDR2 SYDVKM. This CDR3 is built from 16 residues. The DNA for the CDR3 is TGTGCCAGCAGTTTAGAGGGGACTAGCGGCTCCTACGAGCAGTACTTC. Translated: CASSLEGTSGSYEQYF.

The chain links TRBV20-1 to TRBJ2-1; maybe TRBD1 (7 bases). Trimming stripped 6 bases from V and 7 bases from J, with 16 bases between. The germline V gene encodes CDR1 DFQATT and CDR2 SNEGSKA (reference sequence). The CDR3 is 13 amino acids. CDR3 bases: TGCAGTGCAATCGGCCCAGGGGGGAATGAGCAGTTCTTC. Protein: CSAIGPGGNEQFF.